This T cell receptor (beta chain) emerged from a study of cytomegalovirus exposure and HLA in healthy donors (TCRdb year 2017). Regarding the complete study: In an earlier analysis of roughly 590 of the donors, 250 to 350 Gb of sequence data and 117 million unique TCR beta sequences from 150 million to 200 million T cells were reported. Of the 300 to 500 genotyped donors, 75% to 85% were placed in the genetic ancestry cluster associated with self-reported Caucasian donors. The number of typed donors differed by locus: about 620-640 for A, B, C, DRB1 and DQB1; approximately 520 for DQA1; around 610 for DPA1; and roughly 450 for DPB1. All discovery cohort repertoires had been generated using a single sequencing platform. Genome-wide SNP genotypes for about 65% of the 666 donors were used in a later genetic analysis, which treated that subset as a discovery cohort. A separate validation cohort of 90 to 150 different subjects was used in addition to the approximately 610-subject first cohort. An earlier analysis of several hundred of the donors applied high-throughput TCR beta sequencing to assess whether each TCR beta V gene segment acted as functional or pseudogenic. High-throughput TCR immunosequencing, statistical association of individual TCRs with disease status, and machine learning were combined to predict cytomegalovirus infection status. HLA typing covered class I and class II loci at four-digit resolution. In the later analysis, no new phenotypic data were used to find candidate immune exposures; instead, reliance was placed on TCR beta sequences and their occurrence across donors. Donor age, sex, ethnicity and CMV serostatus were compiled alongside the repertoire data. The study aimed to test whether cataloging public T cell receptors could reveal signatures of past pathogen exposure. To study patterns of TCR occurrence, a later analysis re-analyzed previously published TCR beta repertoires from 550 to 800 donors and added high-resolution HLA genotyping. Across some 400 genotyped donors of the cohort, an average of about 240,000 unique TCR beta nucleotide sequences per donor were sequenced, and 15% to 20% of those sequences were non-productive. Roughly 5 DR-DQ haplotypes were handled as single units for association and clustering because linkage in the cohort was strong. Using immunosequencing, the study profiled T cell repertoires from fewer than 850 subjects and related those repertoires to cytomegalovirus serostatus. An early release that covered about 600 HLA-typed donors contained about 300 gigabases of sequencing data and around 85 million unique TCR sequences. The study at large found these results: In a later analysis, HLA-associated TCR beta chains were found to be more clonally expanded and to have lower generation probabilities than equally common non-associated chains. A later analysis associated 16,951 TCR beta sequences with specific HLA alleles at a false discovery rate of 0.05. A group of highly shared sequence variants was considered likely to be a technical artifact of the sequencing pipeline. In a later genetic analysis, fewer N-insertions in productive TCRs were reported among donors in an Asian-associated ancestry cluster than the roughly 670-donor mean. In a later analysis, several top co-occurrence clusters were reported to appear linked to parvovirus B19, influenza, CMV and Epstein-Barr virus. An earlier analysis of approximately 540 of the donors showed that most TCR beta V segments appeared in productive rearrangements either about 90% or about 30% of the time, which broadly matched IMGT annotations. A later genetic analysis associated a missense DCLRE1C variant with V-gene and J-gene trimming of TCR beta chains, and an independent cohort replicated the association. Roughly uniform sequencing depth across donors was assumed in presence/absence analyses, although this assumption may not hold. The study gave a list of some 150 TCR beta chains associated with cytomegalovirus. The earlier analysis of approximately 540 of the donors excluded seventeen rarely observed V segments, including chromosome 9 orphons, because counts were too low. Linkage disequilibrium might explain the correlated functional status among segregating V segments, but an unknown experimental factor could not be excluded. Most CMV-associated TCR beta chains appeared to be HLA-restricted in a later analysis, and the HLA associations seemed to be driven largely by CMV exposure. The 87-base-pair reads could not distinguish some IMGT-functional V segments, including TRBV6-2 and TRBV6-3, so those segments were excluded. The only immune exposure information available for the cohort was CMV serostatus. A few of the identified cytomegalovirus-associated TCR beta chains were confirmed in vitro to be specific for cytomegalovirus antigens. In a later analysis, the rate of TCR association differed among HLA loci, with DRB1 alleles having the most associated TCRs and HLA-C alleles having the fewest. Because some donors lacked HLA typing at each locus, the association tests relied only on the typed subset. The authors suggested that the approach could potentially be generalized to other disease states and immunological phenotypes. In this cohort, only TCR beta chains were sequenced, and detectable features were limited by the absence of alpha or paired-chain data. Cytomegalovirus status was reported to be diagnosed by the classifier with high specificity and sensitivity in both the original and validation cohorts. Most TCR sequences were observed very rarely across donors, whereas some public TCRs were present in many individuals. A further reported finding was that TCR beta sequences accurately predicted the HLA-A and HLA-B alleles for most subjects in the first cohort. When HLA alleles, especially DR and DQ, strongly co-occurred, attributing TCR associations to individual alleles was difficult.

The cohort comprised some 730 healthy bone marrow donors. All cohort members were sampled while nominally healthy, although unrecorded immune exposures were likely present. The donor tested CMV seronegative and was one of the 352 seronegative cohort members. Every donor gave a peripheral blood sample, and the peripheral blood mononuclear cells from that sample were used for TCR beta sequencing. The Qiagen DNeasy Blood Extraction Kit was used to extract genomic DNA from the blood cell samples. V lost 0 bases and J lost 4 bases; the stretch between them is 13 bases long. Looking up the germline V gene yields CDR1 SGHRS and CDR2 YFSETQ. The CDR3 numbers 15 residues from cysteine through phenylalanine. Just CDR3 DNA is preserved here, 45 bases in frame from base 1. The receptor library was made with the immunoSEQ multiplex PCR assay. For the multiplex PCR, a mixture combining 60 forward primers for TCR Vbeta segments and 13 reverse primers for TCR Jbeta segments was used. A multiplex PCR assay on genomic DNA amplified the CDR3 region of rearranged TCR beta genes. Amplified TCR beta libraries were sequenced as 87-base-pair reads on the Illumina HiSeq System. The original pipeline was this. A later analysis tallied roughly 80 million unique TCR beta chains across the 666 repertoires, and approximately 11 million of those chains were shared by two or more donors. A nearest-neighbor algorithm error-corrected the raw reads and collapsed the reads into unique sequences, merging closely related sequences to remove PCR and sequencing errors. V, D and J gene segments were assigned by aligning CDR3 sequences to IMGT reference sequences. For a sequence to be retained, at least a six-nucleotide match to both a V gene segment and a J gene segment was required. Rearrangements were classified as productive when the CDR3 lacked stop codons and remained in frame with V and J, and all other rearrangements were classified as non-productive. Following IMGT convention, CDR3 was defined as the stretch from the second conserved V-encoded cysteine to the conserved J-encoded phenylalanine. Sequences without an unambiguous match to a single V gene segment were excluded from the earlier analysis of 450 to 650 of the donors. In an earlier analysis of 450 to 700 of the donors, V segments were called functional above 56.7% productive rearrangements and were called segregating when the between-donor standard deviation exceeded 5%. A statistical classification framework was developed to diagnose cytomegalovirus status using the catalog of TCR beta chain sequences. A later analysis assigned V and J genes by comparing TCR nucleotide sequences with IMGT/GENE-DB human TR gene sequences. A later analysis assigned CDR3 sequences and most-parsimonious VDJ recombination scenarios with the TCRdist pipeline. A later analysis defined each TCR beta chain by its CDR3 amino acid sequence plus V-gene family, and excluded reads lacking a unique V-gene family. In a later analysis, 500 to 700 highly shared, low-generation-probability nucleotide sequences were removed to address suspected cross-contamination and a sequencing artifact. In a later analysis, a clonal expansion index was calculated for each public chain from normalized within-repertoire ranks of inferred template counts. A later analysis computed generation probabilities with a VDJ recombination model fitted to out-of-frame rearrangements, and checked the results against IGoR. In a later analysis, TCR-TCR, TCR-HLA and TCR-CMV co-occurrence was scored with hypergeometric tests, and a repertoire-size bias correction was applied to TCR pairs. A later analysis estimated false discovery rates by permuting HLA or CMV assignments 20 times. In a later analysis, co-occurring TCRs were grouped using DBSCAN, and TCRdist sequence similarity was added for clustering within HLA-allele-positive subsets. Repertoires with fewer than 30,000 or more than 120,000 public chains were left out of co-occurrence clustering, as were about 5 repertoires with anomalous nucleotide sharing. TCRdb retrieved this table from immuneACCESS and kept in-frame rearrangements only. Not all clones are present; in checked studies, unresolved V genes account for under half, and no reason is known for the remainder. V and J calls and clone size are copied from that table; D and trimming were computed from the DNA. The sample table records 120,000 to 150,000 clones; approximately 80% of these occur just once. Approximately 5.1% of the sample rests with the top ten.

Comments on this clone: It has no known antigen specificity. No base quality information exists; no much larger clone differs at one position.

The receptor's source is a male donor in good health and CMV-seronegative. The V and J genes are TRBV5-1 and TRBJ1-1, with TRBD1 as a weak D call on 6 bases. The specimen sequenced was PBMCs. The CDR3 here reads CASSLEGGGLTEAFF. Read as DNA, the sequence is TGCGCCAGCAGCTTGGAGGGCGGGGGGCTCACTGAAGCTTTCTTT.